One sample yielded the 22 T cell receptor beta chains listed below, sequenced in a study of OX40 agonist ivuxolimab in advanced cancers. The repertoire was sequenced with immunoSEQ multiplex PCR; TCRdb's copy has only in-frame clones and lacks some. In the table there are around 40,000 clones, around three quarters of which are singletons. Specimen: CD4+ or CD8+ T cells sorted from blood, collected in a trial of the OX40 agonist ivuxolimab. The receptors here all came from an adult with an advanced solid tumor such as melanoma, head and neck, liver or kidney cancer.

CDR3 DNA: TGTGCCAGCAGCCTCCAGGGAACTAGCACAGATACGCAGTATTTT. Its protein product is CASSLQGTSTDTQYF. V gene TRBV7-2 combines with J gene TRBJ2-3, with D maybe TRBD1 (5 bases). This CDR3 contains 15 residues. V was shortened by 5 bases and J by 0 bases, with 12 bases between the two germline ends. The V gene's germline CDR1 is SGHTA and CDR2 FQGNSA.

The gene calls are TRBV25-1 and TRBJ2-5; weak D call: TRBD2 (6 bases). The CDR3 has 11 residues. The ends were cut back, 7 bases at V and 7 bases at J, with 10 bases in the middle. Germline assignment: CDR1 MGHDK and CDR2 SYGVNS. Written as DNA, the CDR3 is TGTGCCAGCACGCGGGGTAGGACCCAGTACTTC. This translates into CASTRGRTQYF.

The J gene is TRBJ1-2, the V gene TRBV6-1; the D is unclear. The V gene lost 1 base and the J gene lost 3 bases, with 12 bases spanning the gap. CDR1 and CDR2 from the germline V gene are MNHNS and SASEGT. The CDR3 length is 15 residues. CDR3 sequence (DNA): TGTGCCAGCAGTGAAGTATTATTCCAGGACTATGGCTACACCTTC. Amino acids: CASSEVLFQDYGYTF.

V and J are TRBV9 and TRBJ2-3, with D tentatively TRBD2 (7 bases). The germline CDR1 and CDR2 sequences are SGDLS and YYNGEE. This CDR3 is built from 13 residues. V lost 3 bases, J lost 8 bases, and 13 bases lay in between. The CDR3 sequence is CASSDYREGTQYF. The DNA of the CDR3 is TGTGCCAGCAGCGACTACAGGGAGGGTACGCAGTATTTT.

This clone was seen only once. The V and J genes are TRBV7-2 and TRBJ2-5, with 7 bases that match TRBD1. TRBJ2-7 matches the DNA end more closely, so the J call is doubtful. Germline V gene sequence: CDR1 SGHTA, CDR2 FQGNSA. The CDR3 contains 15 residues. The CDR3 DNA is TGTGCCAGCAGCTTATGGGACAGCAGAAACTACGAGCAGTACTTC. Translated: CASSLWDSRNYEQYF.

The chain joins TRBV5-1 to TRBJ2-7; D is tentatively TRBD1 or TRBD2 (6 bases each). The CDR3 runs 15 residues. Trimming stripped 2 bases from V and 2 bases from J, with 14 bases between. The germline V gene has CDR1 SGHRS and CDR2 YFSETQ. The CDR3 bases are TGCGCCAGCAGCTTAGGGGGGACACTAACCTACGAGCAGTACTTC. Translating gives CASSLGGTLTYEQYF.

The chain links TRBV5-6 to TRBJ2-7; unclear D gene. Germline V lookup: CDR1 SGHDT, CDR2 YYEEEE. The ends were cut back, 1 base at V and 6 bases at J, with 14 bases in the middle. The CDR3 sequence is 14 residues long. The CDR3 bases are TGTGCCAGCAGCTTGTTTGTGTCCGGTTCCGAGCAGTACTTC. This codes for CASSLFVSGSEQYF.

The chain employs TRBV19 and TRBJ2-3, with D hard to call. Trimming took 8 bases from V and 6 from J, leaving 18 bases between them. Germline-derived CDR1 and CDR2 are LNHDA and SQIVND (reference sequence). The CDR3 totals 14 residues. The CDR3 spells CASSRRGAFDTQYF. The CDR3 DNA reads TGTGCCAGTTCGAGGCGCGGTGCGTTTGATACGCAGTATTTT.

This rearrangement joins TRBV19 to TRBJ1-2, with D uncertain. V lost 8 bases, J lost 4 bases, and 8 bases lay in between. The germline CDR1 and CDR2 sequences are LNHDA and SQIVND (reference sequence). The CDR3 loop spans 11 amino acids. CDR3: CASGRGYGYTF. Written as DNA, the CDR3 is TGTGCCAGTGGGCGAGGCTATGGCTACACCTTC.

The genes are TRBV5-1 and TRBJ1-6, with a weak D call TRBD1 (6 bases). Germline V gene lookup returns CDR1 SGHRS and CDR2 YFSETQ. V gave up 4 bases and J gave up 9 bases, with 14 bases separating them. This CDR3 region has 14 residues. CDR3 protein: CASSDQGWTSPLHF. DNA of the CDR3: TGCGCCAGCAGCGATCAGGGGTGGACTTCACCCCTCCACTTT.

The chain links TRBV10-1 to TRBJ2-2; either TRBD1 or TRBD2 may fit D (5 bases each). The germline gives CDR1 WNHNN, CDR2 SYGVQD (reference sequence). The CDR3 is 14 amino acids. V gave up 8 bases and J gave up 7 bases, with 17 bases separating them. The CDR3 nucleotides read TGCGCCAGCCGCGCAGGGAGCCAAAGCGGGGAGCTGTTTTTT. Translated: CASRAGSQSGELFF.

This rearrangement joins TRBV29-1 to TRBJ2-7; D gene ambiguous. V gave up 4 bases and J gave up 4 bases, with 8 bases separating them. CDR1 and CDR2 (germline): SQVTM, ANQGSEA. CDR3 length: 11 residues. CDR3 residues: CSVVREYEQYF. CDR3 DNA sequence: TGCAGCGTTGTCAGAGAATACGAGCAGTACTTC.

This clone has only one observation. This chain links TRBV19 with TRBJ2-2, with TRBD1 matching 9 bases. V lost 6 bases, J lost 4 bases, and 6 bases stayed unmatched. Germline loops: CDR1 LNHDA, CDR2 SQIVND (reference sequence). The CDR3 runs 15 residues. Written as DNA, the CDR3 is TGTGCCAGTAGAGGGACAGGGTCGGGCACCGGGGAGCTGTTTTTT. As protein: CASRGTGSGTGELFF.

The V and J genes are TRBV13 and TRBJ2-5; D call uncertain. Per the germline V gene, CDR1 is PRHDT and CDR2 is FYEKMQ (reference sequence). Trimming removed 5 bases at V and 6 bases at J, with 13 bases between. The CDR3 has 13 amino acids. DNA for the CDR3: TGTGCCAGCAGCCTATCCGCCCGGCAGACCCAGTACTTC. Protein product: CASSLSARQTQYF.

This clone was picked up one time. The J gene is TRBJ2-1, the V gene TRBV11-3; 9 bases fit TRBD1. V shed 3 bases and J 7 bases; nucleotides not matched to a gene: 1. CDR1 is SGHNT and CDR2 is YENEEA in the germline V gene. The CDR3 loop spans 13 amino acids. For the CDR3, the DNA is TGTGCCAGCAGCTTGGGGACAGGGAATGAGCAGTTCTTC. As protein: CASSLGTGNEQFF.

The gene calls are TRBV11-2 and TRBJ2-1, with 12 bases identical to TRBD2. The CDR3 spans 16 residues. Germline V gene data show CDR1 as SGHAT and CDR2 as FQNNGV. J lost 4 bases, V lost 3 bases, and 4 bases had no gene match. CDR3 bases: TGTGCCAGCAGCTTTCCTGGACTAGCGGGGTACAATGAGCAGTTCTTC. Translating it yields CASSFPGLAGYNEQFF.

The rearrangement links TRBV11-1 to TRBJ2-5; TRBD2 agrees at 9 bases. V gave up 1 base and J gave up 5 bases; unmatched junction bases: 8. Germline lookup yields CDR1 SGHAT and CDR2 FQDESV (reference sequence). The length of the CDR3 is 16 residues. CDR3 amino acids: CASSLGRLAGRETQYF. In DNA form, the CDR3 reads TGTGCCAGCAGCTTAGGCCGCCTAGCGGGGCGGGAGACCCAGTACTTC. Looking up the rest from reference TRBV11-1 and TRBJ2-5 gives the full variable domain: EAEVAQSPRYKITEKSQAVAFWCDPISGHATLYWYRQILGQGPELLVQFQDESVVDDSQLPKDRFSAERLKGVDSTLKIQPAELGDSAMYLCASSLGRLAGRETQYFGPGTRLLVL.

The chain employs TRBV5-8 and TRBJ1-5; no firm D call. The CDR3 has 14 amino acids. Germline V gene sequence: CDR1 SGHTS, CDR2 YDEGEE. Trimming left V 7 bases short and J 4 bases short, with 15 bases between. CDR3 in amino acids: CASLRSGLNQPQHF. For the CDR3, the DNA is TGTGCCAGCCTTAGGTCGGGCCTTAATCAGCCCCAGCATTTT.

The sample holds a few counts of this clone. For the CDR3, the DNA is TGTGCCAGCAGTGAGGTTGGGGATCAGCCCCAGCATTTT. As protein: CASSEVGDQPQHF. The V call is TRBV2, the J call TRBJ1-5; D unresolved. From germline, CDR1 is SNHLY and CDR2 FYNNEI. This CDR3 contains 13 residues. Trimming removed 3 bases from V and 5 bases from J, with 8 bases in between. Together with reference TRBV2 and TRBJ1-5, the CDR3 gives the full variable domain: EPEVTQTPSHQVTQMGQEVILRCVPISNHLYFYWYRQILGQKVEFLVSFYNNEISEKSEIFDDQFSVERPDGSNFTLKIRSTKLEDSAMYFCASSEVGDQPQHFGDGTRLSIL.

This clone was seen only once. The sample has other DNA sequences that encode this CDR3 too. The V and J genes are TRBV5-1 and TRBJ2-7; 7 bases match TRBD2. The junction had 0 bases not matched to a gene; V was cut back by 0 bases and J by 0 bases. Germline-derived CDR1 and CDR2 are SGHRS and YFSETQ. This CDR3 has 14 amino acids. The CDR3 nucleotides are TGCGCCAGCAGCTTGGGCGGGAGCTCCTACGAGCAGTACTTC. It yields the protein CASSLGGSSYEQYF.

CDR3 residues: CASSEGGRMRFEQYF. The CDR3 DNA sequence: TGTGCCAGCAGTGAAGGGGGACGTATGAGGTTCGAGCAGTACTTC. This chain uses TRBV6-1 with TRBJ2-7; tentatively, D is TRBD1 or TRBD2 (5 bases each). The CDR3 is made up of 15 amino acids. The V gene's germline CDR1 is MNHNS and CDR2 SASEGT. The V and J ends lost 1 base and 6 bases respectively, with 16 bases between them.

The V and J genes are TRBV10-3 and TRBJ2-3; 13 nucleotides agree with TRBD2. Per germline, CDR1 ENHRY and CDR2 SYGVKD. Germline trimming cut 4 bases from V and 4 bases from J; bases unmatched to any gene: 11. This CDR3 contains 18 residues. CDR3 sequence reads: CAISATSGGARASDTQYF. The DNA for the CDR3 is TGTGCCATCAGTGCTACTAGCGGGGGGGCCCGGGCGTCAGATACGCAGTATTTT.